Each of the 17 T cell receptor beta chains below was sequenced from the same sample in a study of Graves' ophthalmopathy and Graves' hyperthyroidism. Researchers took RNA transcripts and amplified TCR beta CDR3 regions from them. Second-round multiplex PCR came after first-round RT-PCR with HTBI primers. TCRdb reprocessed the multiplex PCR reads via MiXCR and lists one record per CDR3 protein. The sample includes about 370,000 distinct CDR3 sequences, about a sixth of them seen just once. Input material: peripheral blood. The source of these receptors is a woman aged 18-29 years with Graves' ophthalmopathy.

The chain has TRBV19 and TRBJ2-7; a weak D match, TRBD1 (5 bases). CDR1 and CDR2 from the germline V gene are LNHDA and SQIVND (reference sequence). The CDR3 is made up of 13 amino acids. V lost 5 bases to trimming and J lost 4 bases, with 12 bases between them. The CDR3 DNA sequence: TGTGCCAGTAGTCGAAATACAGGATACGAGCAGTACTTC. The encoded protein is CASSRNTGYEQYF.

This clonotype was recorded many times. CDR3 sequence: CASSGLLPDRLYEQYF. The DNA for the CDR3 is TGTGCCAGCAGTGGTCTCCTACCTGACAGATTATACGAGCAGTACTTC. The J gene is TRBJ2-7, the V gene TRBV6-1, with D possibly matching TRBD1 (5 bases). This CDR3 region has 16 residues. Germline CDR1 is MNHNS and CDR2 is SASEGT. Trimming removed 4 bases from V and 4 bases from J, with 20 bases in between.

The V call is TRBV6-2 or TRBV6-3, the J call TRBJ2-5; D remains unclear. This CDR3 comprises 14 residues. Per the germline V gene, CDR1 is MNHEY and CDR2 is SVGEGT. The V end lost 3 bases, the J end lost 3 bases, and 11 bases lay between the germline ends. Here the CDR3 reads CASSYLVRKETQYF. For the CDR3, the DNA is TGTGCCAGCAGTTATTTAGTGCGAAAAGAGACCCAGTACTTC.

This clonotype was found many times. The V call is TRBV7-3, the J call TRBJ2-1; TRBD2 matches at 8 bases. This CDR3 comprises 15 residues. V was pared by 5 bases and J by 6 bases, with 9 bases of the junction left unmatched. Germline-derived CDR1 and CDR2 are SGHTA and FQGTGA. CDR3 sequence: CASSPQAGVLNEQFF. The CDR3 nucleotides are TGTGCCAGCAGCCCACAAGCGGGAGTCCTCAATGAGCAGTTCTTC.

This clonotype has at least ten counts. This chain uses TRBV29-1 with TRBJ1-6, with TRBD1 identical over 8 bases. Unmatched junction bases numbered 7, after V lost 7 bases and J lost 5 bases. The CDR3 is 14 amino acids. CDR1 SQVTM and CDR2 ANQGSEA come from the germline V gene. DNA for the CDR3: TGCAGCGCGTCGACAGGGGCGGATAATTCACCCCTCCACTTT. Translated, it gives CSASTGADNSPLHF.

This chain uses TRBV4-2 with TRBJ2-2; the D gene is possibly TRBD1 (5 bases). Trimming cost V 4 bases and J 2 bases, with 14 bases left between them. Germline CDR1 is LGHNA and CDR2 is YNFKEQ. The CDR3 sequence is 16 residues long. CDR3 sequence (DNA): TGTGCCAGCAGCCCCCGCGAGACAGCTAACACCGGGGAGCTGTTTTTT. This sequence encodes CASSPRETANTGELFF.

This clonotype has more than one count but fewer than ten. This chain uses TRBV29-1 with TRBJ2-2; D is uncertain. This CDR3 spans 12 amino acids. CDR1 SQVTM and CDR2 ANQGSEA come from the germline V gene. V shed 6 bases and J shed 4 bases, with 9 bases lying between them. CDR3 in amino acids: CSVERATGELFF. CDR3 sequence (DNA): TGCAGCGTCGAACGGGCCACCGGGGAGCTGTTTTTT.

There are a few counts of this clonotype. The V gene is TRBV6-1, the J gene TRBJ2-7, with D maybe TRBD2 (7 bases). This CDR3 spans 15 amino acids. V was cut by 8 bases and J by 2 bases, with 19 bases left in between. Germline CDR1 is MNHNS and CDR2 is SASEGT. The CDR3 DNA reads TGTGCCAGCGGAGGGGGGGGAGGGGTTGCCTACGAGCAGTACTTC. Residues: CASGGGGGVAYEQYF.

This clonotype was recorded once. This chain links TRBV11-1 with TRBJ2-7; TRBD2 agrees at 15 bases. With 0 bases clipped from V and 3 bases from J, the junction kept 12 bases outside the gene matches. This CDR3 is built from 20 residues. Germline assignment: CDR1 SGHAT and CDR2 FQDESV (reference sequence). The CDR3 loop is CASSLASRTSGGAQNYEQYF. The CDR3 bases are TGTGCCAGCAGCTTAGCGTCGCGGACTAGCGGGGGGGCTCAAAACTACGAGCAGTACTTC.

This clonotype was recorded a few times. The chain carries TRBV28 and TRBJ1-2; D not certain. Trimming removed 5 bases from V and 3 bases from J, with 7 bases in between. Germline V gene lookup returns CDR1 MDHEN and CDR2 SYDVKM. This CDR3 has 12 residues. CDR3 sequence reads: CASSPRHYGYTF. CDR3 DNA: TGTGCCAGCAGTCCCCGGCACTATGGCTACACCTTC.

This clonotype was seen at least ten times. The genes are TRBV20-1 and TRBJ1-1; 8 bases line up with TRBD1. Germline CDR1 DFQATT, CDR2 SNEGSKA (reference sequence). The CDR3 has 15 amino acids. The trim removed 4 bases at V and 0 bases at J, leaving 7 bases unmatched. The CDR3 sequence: CSAMTGDLMNTEAFF. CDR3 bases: TGCAGTGCTATGACAGGGGACCTTATGAACACTGAAGCTTTCTTT.

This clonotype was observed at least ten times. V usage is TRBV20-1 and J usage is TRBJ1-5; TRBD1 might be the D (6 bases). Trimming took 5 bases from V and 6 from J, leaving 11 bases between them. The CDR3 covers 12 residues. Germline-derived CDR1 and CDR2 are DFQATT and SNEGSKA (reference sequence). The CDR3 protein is CSAEGGGQPQHF. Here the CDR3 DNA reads TGCAGTGCTGAGGGGGGAGGTCAGCCCCAGCATTTT.

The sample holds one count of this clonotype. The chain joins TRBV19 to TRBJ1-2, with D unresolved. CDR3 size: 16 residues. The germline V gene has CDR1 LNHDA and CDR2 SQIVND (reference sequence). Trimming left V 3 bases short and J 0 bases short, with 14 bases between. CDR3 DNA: TGTGCCAGTAGTATGGGGTACAGAATTACTAACTATGGCTACACCTTC. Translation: CASSMGYRITNYGYTF.

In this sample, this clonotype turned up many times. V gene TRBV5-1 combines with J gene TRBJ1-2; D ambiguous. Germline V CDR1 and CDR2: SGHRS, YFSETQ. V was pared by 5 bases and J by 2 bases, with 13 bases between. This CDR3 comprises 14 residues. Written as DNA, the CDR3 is TGCGCCAGCAGTTCGCCTCCAGAGAACTATGGCTACACCTTC. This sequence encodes CASSSPPENYGYTF.

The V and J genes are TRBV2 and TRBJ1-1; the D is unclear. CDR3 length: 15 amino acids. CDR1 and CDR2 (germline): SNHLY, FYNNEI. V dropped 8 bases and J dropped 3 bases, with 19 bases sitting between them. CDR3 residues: CASSGGSTVYTEAFF. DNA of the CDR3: TGTGCCAGCTCTGGCGGGAGCACAGTCTACACTGAAGCTTTCTTT. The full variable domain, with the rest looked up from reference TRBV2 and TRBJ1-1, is EPEVTQTPSHQVTQMGQEVILRCVPISNHLYFYWYRQILGQKVEFLVSFYNNEISEKSEIFDDQFSVERPDGSNFTLKIRSTKLEDSAMYFCASSGGSTVYTEAFFGQGTRLTVV.

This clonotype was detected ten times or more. CDR3 DNA sequence: TGCGCCAGCAGCCCCCTCCTGGGATTCCCCTACGAGCAGTACTTC. This codes for CASSPLLGFPYEQYF. The rearrangement links TRBV4-1 to TRBJ2-7; D ambiguous. The CDR3 is 15 residues long. The ends were cut back, 4 bases at V and 2 bases at J, with 15 bases in the middle. CDR1 and CDR2 (germline): MGHRA, YSYEKL.

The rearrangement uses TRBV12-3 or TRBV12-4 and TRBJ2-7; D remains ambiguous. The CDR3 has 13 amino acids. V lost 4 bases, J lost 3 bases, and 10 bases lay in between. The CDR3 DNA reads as TGTGCCAGCAGTTCTCGAGAAGTCTACGAGCAGTACTTC. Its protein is CASSSREVYEQYF.